This T cell receptor beta chain comes out of a study of blood T cells in healthy people across ages. Per the germline V gene, CDR1 is LNHNV and CDR2 is YYDKDF (reference sequence). The CDR3 is 13 amino acids. V was pared by 0 bases and J by 7 bases, with 6 bases between. A sample-barcoded 5' primer and a J-beta primer mix were used in a second PCR of about 7 to 12 cycles. TCRdb reprocessed the 5' RACE reads via MiXCR and lists one record per CDR3 protein. This sample has approximately 2,000,000 distinct CDR3 sequences, with about two fifths found just once. This chain connects TRBV15 to TRBJ1-4; D is unresolved. Material: blood. The receptor's source is a human donor in good health. The CDR3 DNA reads as TGTGCCACCAGCAGAGATCTGCGTGAAAAACTGTTTTTT. Its translation: CATSRDLREKLFF. The full variable domain, rest sourced from reference TRBV15 and TRBJ1-4, is DAMVIQNPRYQVTQFGKPVTLSCSQTLNHNVMYWYQQKSSQAPKLLFHYYDKDFNNEADTPDNFQSRRPNTSFCFLDIRSPGLGDTAMYLCATSRDLREKLFFGSGTQLSVL.